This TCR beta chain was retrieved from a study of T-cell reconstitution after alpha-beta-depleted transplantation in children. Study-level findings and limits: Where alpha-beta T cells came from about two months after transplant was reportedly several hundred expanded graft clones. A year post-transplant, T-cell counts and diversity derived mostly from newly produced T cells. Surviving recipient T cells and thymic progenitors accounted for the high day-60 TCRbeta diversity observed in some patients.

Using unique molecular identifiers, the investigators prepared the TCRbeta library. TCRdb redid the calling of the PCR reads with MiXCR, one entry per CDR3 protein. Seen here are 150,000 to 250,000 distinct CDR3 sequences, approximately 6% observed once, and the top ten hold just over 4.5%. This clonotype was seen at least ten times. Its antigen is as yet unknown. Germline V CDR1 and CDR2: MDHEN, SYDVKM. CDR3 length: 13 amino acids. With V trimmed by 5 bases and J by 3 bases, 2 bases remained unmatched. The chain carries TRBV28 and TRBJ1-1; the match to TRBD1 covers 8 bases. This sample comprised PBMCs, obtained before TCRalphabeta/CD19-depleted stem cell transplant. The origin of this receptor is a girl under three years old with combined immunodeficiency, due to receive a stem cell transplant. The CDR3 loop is CASSPDRDTEAFF. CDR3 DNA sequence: TGTGCCAGCAGTCCGGACAGGGACACTGAAGCTTTCTTT.